The next 20 T cell receptor beta chains were all read from a single sample in a study of blood T cell repertoires in COVID-19. Libraries were prepared by immunoSEQ multiplex PCR; TCRdb keeps only in-frame clonotypes and omits some of them. The sample has fewer than 90,000 clones; roughly 80% are singletons. Sequenced input: peripheral blood. These TCRs come from a man between 60 and 70 years old with COVID-19, enrolled during active disease.

The V call is TRBV27, the J call TRBJ2-2, with 10 bases lining up with TRBD1. V trimming: 4 bases; J trimming: 7 bases; junction bases outside the gene matches: 3. This CDR3 has 14 residues. Germline CDR1 is MNHEY and CDR2 is SMNVEV (reference sequence). The CDR3 DNA follows: TGTGCCAGCAGTTGGGACAGGGGTCACGGGGAGCTGTTTTTT. Translated, it gives CASSWDRGHGELFF.

This chain links TRBV5-4 with TRBJ2-4; possible D gene TRBD2, 6 bases. This CDR3 has 14 amino acids. CDR1 and CDR2 from the germline V gene are SGHNT and YYREEE (reference sequence). Between the trimmed V and J ends, which lost 0 bases and 7 bases, there was a span of 11 bases. CDR3 sequence (DNA): TGTGCCAGCAGCTTGGGACTAGGGGTGAACATTCAGTACTTC. Translating gives CASSLGLGVNIQYF.

The CDR3 sequence: CASTGITGELFF. DNA of the CDR3: TGTGCCAGTACGGGGATTACCGGGGAGCTGTTTTTT. This chain uses TRBV19 with TRBJ2-2; TRBD2 might be the D (5 bases). Germline CDR1 LNHDA, CDR2 SQIVND (reference sequence). Trimming removed 7 bases at V and 5 bases at J, with 8 bases between. The CDR3 totals 12 residues.

The V call is TRBV2, the J call TRBJ2-3; 12 nucleotides match TRBD2. This CDR3 comprises 16 residues. Trimming took 4 bases from V and 4 from J; bases not matched to a gene: 6. CDR1 and CDR2 from the germline V gene are SNHLY and FYNNEI. CDR3 nucleotides: TGTGCCAGCAGTGCCTCTAGCGGGGGGGCCCCAGATACGCAGTATTTT. Translating it yields CASSASSGGAPDTQYF.

Written as DNA, the CDR3 is TGTGCCACCTGGGGACAGACCGGGGAGCTGTTTTTT. Its protein is CATWGQTGELFF. The V call is TRBV24-1, the J call TRBJ2-2; 7 bases are shared with TRBD1. V lost 9 bases and J lost 5; bases outside the gene matches: 2. Germline lookup yields CDR1 KGHDR and CDR2 SFDVKD. This CDR3 region has 12 residues.

This clone was seen more than once but under ten times. V gene TRBV4-1 combines with J gene TRBJ1-2; the D gene is possibly TRBD1 (6 bases). Per germline, CDR1 MGHRA and CDR2 YSYEKL. This CDR3 is built from 16 residues. Deletions cut 0 bases from V and 6 bases from J, with 17 bases between. CDR3 residues: CASSQDGSRGSDGYTF. The CDR3 DNA reads as TGCGCCAGCAGCCAAGATGGTAGTAGGGGGTCGGATGGCTACACCTTC.

The chain links TRBV29-1 to TRBJ1-2; 8 bases align to TRBD1. After removal of 3 bases from V and 3 bases from J, the junction contained 3 bases not matched to a gene. This CDR3 is 13 amino acids long. CDR1 SQVTM and CDR2 ANQGSEA come from the germline V gene. CDR3 coding DNA: TGCAGCGTTGAGGACAGGGAGCACTATGGCTACACCTTC. Its translation is CSVEDREHYGYTF.

The chain links TRBV28 to TRBJ2-7; D is uncertain. The CDR3 spans 12 residues. V dropped 5 bases and J dropped 3 bases, with 8 bases sitting between them. Looked up from germline, CDR1 is MDHEN and CDR2 is SYDVKM. In DNA, the CDR3 is TGTGCCAGCAGTGGAACTAACTACGAGCAGTACTTC. Amino acid sequence: CASSGTNYEQYF.

V gene TRBV7-2 combines with J gene TRBJ2-2; weak D call: TRBD2 (6 bases). Trimming shortened V by 5 bases and J by 6 bases, and 13 bases separated the two germline ends. Germline loops: CDR1 SGHTA, CDR2 FQGNSA. The CDR3 has 14 amino acids. This CDR3 reads CASSPKREAGELFF. CDR3 nucleotide sequence: TGTGCCAGCAGCCCTAAAAGGGAGGCCGGGGAGCTGTTTTTT.

J is TRBJ2-4 and V is TRBV2, with no clear D. Per the germline V gene, CDR1 is SNHLY and CDR2 is FYNNEI. The CDR3 covers 12 residues. V lost 4 bases to trimming and J lost 4 bases, with 5 bases between them. The CDR3 here is CASSVEKNIQYF. CDR3 DNA: TGTGCCAGCAGTGTGGAGAAAAACATTCAGTACTTC.

The sample holds a few counts of this clone. The chain couples TRBV6-5 to TRBJ2-7; TRBD1 matches 11 bases. The CDR3 sequence is 13 residues long. Germline V gene lookup returns CDR1 MNHEY and CDR2 SVGAGI. Trimming removed 6 bases from V and 4 bases from J; junction bases left unmatched: 2. CDR3 nucleotides: TGTGCCAGCAGCCGGGACAGGGGGTACGAGCAGTACTTC. Translating gives CASSRDRGYEQYF.

The V gene is TRBV6-2 or TRBV6-3, the J gene TRBJ2-1; maybe TRBD1 (5 bases). The CDR3 sequence is 17 residues long. Germline CDR1 MNHEY, CDR2 SVGEGT. Trimming removed 2 bases from V and 0 bases from J, with 14 bases in between. DNA for the CDR3: TGTGCCAGCAGTTACGTCTGGGGCGCGAGCTCCTACAATGAGCAGTTCTTC. Translating it yields CASSYVWGASSYNEQFF.

The rearrangement links TRBV7-9 to TRBJ2-3, with D possibly being TRBD2 (6 bases). V lost 3 bases to trimming and J lost 3 bases, with 16 bases between them. Germline V CDR1 and CDR2: SEHNR, FQNEAQ (reference sequence). This CDR3 comprises 16 residues. CDR3 DNA sequence: TGTGCCAGCAGCTTGAATGACGGGGGAAATACAGATACGCAGTATTTT. This encodes CASSLNDGGNTDTQYF.

The chain joins TRBV28 to TRBJ1-2; D not resolved. The CDR3 spans 13 residues. CDR1 and CDR2 (germline): MDHEN, SYDVKM. Trimming pared 7 bases from V and 6 bases from J, leaving 15 bases between. The CDR3 sequence is CASIPSGVHGYTF. The CDR3 DNA follows: TGTGCCAGCATTCCCTCGGGAGTCCATGGCTACACCTTC.

This clone was seen a few times. The rearrangement joins TRBV28 to TRBJ1-1; the match to TRBD1 covers 8 bases. Germline CDR1 is MDHEN and CDR2 is SYDVKM. V lost 6 bases and J lost 11; bases outside the gene matches: 8. This CDR3 is 12 amino acids long. The CDR3 region is CASSRGQGEAFF. CDR3 coding DNA: TGTGCCAGCAGCCGAGGACAGGGAGAGGCTTTCTTT.

The genes are TRBV3-1 (or the pseudogene TRBV3-2) and TRBJ2-1, with D perhaps matching TRBD2 (5 bases). V gave up 0 bases and J gave up 2 bases, with 8 bases separating them. This CDR3 comprises 15 residues. Looked up from germline, CDR1 is LGHDT and CDR2 is YNNKEL (reference sequence). In DNA, the CDR3 is TGTGCCAGCAGCCAAGATAGCGATACCTACAATGAGCAGTTCTTC. Translation: CASSQDSDTYNEQFF.

V usage is TRBV29-1 and J usage is TRBJ1-2; TRBD1 matches at 7 bases. V dropped 1 base and J dropped 4; count of bases not matched to a gene: 6. This CDR3 contains 14 residues. CDR1 and CDR2 from the germline V gene are SQVTM and ANQGSEA. In DNA, the CDR3 is TGCAGCGTTGAAGGGAGGGGGCGCAGCTATGGCTACACCTTC. Encoded protein: CSVEGRGRSYGYTF.

A few counts support this clone. The chain is built from TRBV7-3 and TRBJ2-7; D uncertain. V was trimmed by 7 bases and J by 4 bases, leaving 11 bases between them. Germline lookup yields CDR1 SGHTA and CDR2 FQGTGA. The CDR3 covers 12 residues. CDR3 DNA: TGTGCCAGCAATCATGGCAGATACGAGCAGTACTTC. Protein product: CASNHGRYEQYF.

The chain joins TRBV6-6 to TRBJ1-5, with a possible D match to TRBD1 (6 bases). The V end lost 0 bases, the J end lost 5 bases, and 11 bases lay between the germline ends. CDR3 length: 15 residues. The germline V gene encodes CDR1 MNHNY and CDR2 SVGAGI (reference sequence). CDR3 DNA: TGTGCCAGCAGTTACTCGGACAGAAGTCATCAGCCCCAGCATTTT. As protein: CASSYSDRSHQPQHF.

The rearrangement links TRBV28 to TRBJ1-4; 9 nucleotides align to TRBD1. The CDR3 runs 15 residues. Looked up from germline, CDR1 is MDHEN and CDR2 is SYDVKM. The V segment lost 2 bases and the J segment 4 bases; nucleotides outside the gene matches: 2. The CDR3 spells CASSLGTGINEKLFF. CDR3 nucleotides: TGTGCCAGCAGTTTAGGGACAGGGATTAATGAAAAACTGTTTTTT.